This TCR beta chain is drawn from a study of identical twins. Study outcomes and limitations: The study found weaker excess twin sharing in beta out-of-frame sequences.

This clonotype showed up just a few times. Its matching antigen is unknown. Trimming took 2 bases from V and 4 from J; bases not matched to a gene: 3. This CDR3 comprises 13 residues. The germline CDR1 and CDR2 sequences are SQVTM and ANQGSEA. The cDNA had a unique molecular identifier and a template-switch universal primer site. TCRdb reanalysed the 5' RACE reads using MiXCR and keeps one entry per CDR3 protein. The sample contains 400,000 to 550,000 distinct CDR3 sequences, less than 25% of which appear only once. The same data also went into a second study, on T cells expressing NK-cell markers.

Sequencing was performed on CD4+ T cells sorted from blood. The clonotype was recovered from a young woman in good health. The chain has TRBV29-1 and TRBJ2-5, with 8 bases identical to TRBD1. CDR3 nucleotides: TGCAGCGTTGAATCAGGGGGCCGAGAGACCCAGTACTTC. Translated: CSVESGGRETQYF.